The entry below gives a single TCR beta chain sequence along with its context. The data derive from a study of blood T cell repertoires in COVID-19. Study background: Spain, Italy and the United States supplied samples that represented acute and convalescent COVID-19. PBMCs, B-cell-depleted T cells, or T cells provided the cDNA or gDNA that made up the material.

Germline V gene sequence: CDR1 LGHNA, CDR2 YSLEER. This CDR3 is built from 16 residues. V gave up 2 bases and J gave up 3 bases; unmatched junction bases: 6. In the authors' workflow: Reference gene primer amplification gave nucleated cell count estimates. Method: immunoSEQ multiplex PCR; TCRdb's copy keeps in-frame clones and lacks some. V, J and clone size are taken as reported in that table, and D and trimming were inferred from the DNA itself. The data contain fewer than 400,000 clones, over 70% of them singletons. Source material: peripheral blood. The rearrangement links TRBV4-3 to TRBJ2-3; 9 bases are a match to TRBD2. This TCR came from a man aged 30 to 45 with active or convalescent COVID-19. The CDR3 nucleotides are TGCGCCAGCAGCCAAAGACCGGGACTAGCAACAGATACGCAGTATTTT. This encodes CASSQRPGLATDTQYF.